Presented here are 10 T cell receptor beta chains from one specimen sequenced in a study of cytomegalovirus exposure and HLA in healthy donors. With 60 Vbeta and 13 Jbeta primers, the PCR was carried out. The protocol was immunoSEQ multiplex PCR, while the TCRdb copy is restricted to in-frame clones and leaves out a portion. Of 150,000 to 200,000 clones listed, around three quarters are singletons. Sequencing was carried out using PBMCs. These receptors came from a woman in her forties in good health and CMV-seronegative.

The V gene is TRBV29-1, the J gene TRBJ2-5; D is possibly TRBD2 (6 bases). The CDR3 runs to 16 residues. V dropped 7 bases and J dropped 3 bases, with 24 bases sitting between them. Germline loops: CDR1 SQVTM, CDR2 ANQGSEA. The CDR3 DNA reads TGCAGCGCCGTTCCCCTCAGCGGGTGGGGAGAAGAGACCCAGTACTTC. It codes for CSAVPLSGWGEETQYF.

This clone has just a few counts. This chain connects TRBV29-1 to TRBJ2-7; the D gene is possibly TRBD1 (5 bases). Germline lookup yields CDR1 SQVTM and CDR2 ANQGSEA. V was trimmed by 2 bases and J by 1 base, leaving 9 bases between them. CDR3 length: 13 amino acids. DNA of the CDR3: TGCAGCGTTGAACCCGACAGTTCCTACGAGCAGTACTTC. Protein: CSVEPDSSYEQYF.

In its sample, this clone was seen once. This chain links TRBV29-1 with TRBJ2-7; 8 nucleotides match TRBD2. CDR1 SQVTM and CDR2 ANQGSEA come from the germline V gene. V trimming: 4 bases; J trimming: 2 bases; junction bases outside the gene matches: 7. The CDR3 spans 14 residues. The CDR3 here is CSVGAGGRAYEQYF. DNA for the CDR3: TGCAGCGTTGGGGCGGGGGGTCGGGCCTACGAGCAGTACTTC.

The V call is TRBV6-5, the J call TRBJ2-1, with unresolved D. Trimming cost V 7 bases and J 5 bases, with 6 bases left between them. The CDR3 sequence is 11 residues long. Germline loops: CDR1 MNHEY, CDR2 SVGAGI. For the CDR3, the DNA is TGTGCCAGCACCCTAGACAATGAGCAGTTCTTC. It translates to CASTLDNEQFF.

The CDR3 spells CASSLGLAGGDTQYF. The DNA of the CDR3 is TGTGCCAGCAGCTTAGGCCTAGCGGGAGGAGATACGCAGTATTTT. This chain connects TRBV11-2 to TRBJ2-3, with 11 bases identical to TRBD2. With V trimmed by 1 base and J by 5 bases, 2 bases remained unmatched. There are 15 residues in the CDR3. Germline loops: CDR1 SGHAT, CDR2 FQNNGV.

This chain links TRBV5-1 with TRBJ2-5; 9 nucleotides agree with TRBD1. Germline V lookup: CDR1 SGHRS, CDR2 YFSETQ. The CDR3 spans 15 residues. Germline trimming cut 2 bases from V and 4 bases from J; bases unmatched to any gene: 6. CDR3 protein: CASSLQGQGGETQYF. CDR3 DNA: TGCGCCAGCAGCTTACAGGGACAGGGCGGAGAGACCCAGTACTTC.

Concerning this clone: Other DNA sequences in the sample encode the same CDR3. The J gene is TRBJ2-7, the V gene TRBV19, with TRBD2 matching 7 bases. V was pared by 1 base and J by 1 base, with 1 base of the junction left unmatched. This CDR3 contains 14 residues. CDR1 is LNHDA and CDR2 is SQIVND in the germline V gene (reference sequence). The CDR3 reads CASSIAGGSYEQYF. CDR3 in DNA: TGTGCCAGTAGTATAGCGGGAGGATCCTACGAGCAGTACTTC.

The rearrangement links TRBV9 to TRBJ2-5, with a weak D call TRBD2 (5 bases). The V gene lost 4 bases and the J gene lost 3 bases, with 10 bases spanning the gap. The CDR3 has 13 residues. The germline V gene has CDR1 SGDLS and CDR2 YYNGEE. CDR3 sequence (DNA): TGTGCCAGCAGCCCGGAGAGGGAAGAGACCCAGTACTTC. This codes for CASSPEREETQYF.

The V gene is TRBV6-1, the J gene TRBJ2-3; 9 positions agree with TRBD2. The V gene end was trimmed by 10 bases and the J gene end by 4 bases; junction bases not matched to a gene: 12. This CDR3 has 15 residues. In germline, CDR1 is MNHNS, CDR2 SASEGT. The CDR3 reads CATHSGRGFPDTQYF. For the CDR3, the DNA is TGTGCCACCCATAGCGGGAGAGGGTTCCCAGATACGCAGTATTTT.

The chain carries TRBV5-6 and TRBJ1-2, with 9 positions matching TRBD1. In germline, CDR1 is SGHDT, CDR2 YYEEEE. Trimming at V came to 7 bases and at J to 2 bases, leaving 6 bases not matched to a gene. The CDR3 runs to 14 residues. This chain's CDR3 is CASGPGQGNYGYTF. CDR3 DNA: TGTGCCAGCGGACCGGGACAGGGAAACTATGGCTACACCTTC.